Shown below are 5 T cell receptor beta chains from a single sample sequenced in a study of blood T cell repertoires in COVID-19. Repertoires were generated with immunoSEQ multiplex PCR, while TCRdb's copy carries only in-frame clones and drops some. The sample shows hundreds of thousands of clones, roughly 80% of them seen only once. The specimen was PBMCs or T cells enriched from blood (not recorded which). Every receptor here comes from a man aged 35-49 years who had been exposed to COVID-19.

The CDR3: CASSQMIQGNTEAFF. Here the CDR3 DNA reads TGTGCCAGTAGTCAAATGATACAGGGGAACACTGAAGCTTTCTTT. The chain employs TRBV19 and TRBJ1-1; possibly TRBD1 for D (6 bases). V lost 5 bases and J 1 base, leaving 14 bases between the germline ends. Germline values: CDR1 LNHDA, CDR2 SQIVND (reference sequence). The CDR3 spans 15 residues.

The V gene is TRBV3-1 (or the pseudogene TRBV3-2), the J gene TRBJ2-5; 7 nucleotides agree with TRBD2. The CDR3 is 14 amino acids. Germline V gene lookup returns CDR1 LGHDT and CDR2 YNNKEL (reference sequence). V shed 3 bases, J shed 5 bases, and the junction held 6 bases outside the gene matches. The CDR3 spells CASSHSQGGETQYF. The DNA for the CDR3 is TGTGCCAGCAGCCATTCCCAGGGAGGGGAGACCCAGTACTTC.

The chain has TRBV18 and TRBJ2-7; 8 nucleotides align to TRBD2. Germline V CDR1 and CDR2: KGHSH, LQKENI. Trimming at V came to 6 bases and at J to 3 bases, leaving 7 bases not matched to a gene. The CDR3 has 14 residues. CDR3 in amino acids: CASSPGTRVYEQYF. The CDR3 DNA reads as TGTGCCAGCTCTCCCGGGACTAGGGTCTACGAGCAGTACTTC.

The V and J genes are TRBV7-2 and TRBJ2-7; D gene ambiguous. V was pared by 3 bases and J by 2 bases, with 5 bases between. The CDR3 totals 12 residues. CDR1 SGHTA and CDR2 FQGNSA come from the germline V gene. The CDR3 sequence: CASSFSPYEQYF. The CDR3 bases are TGTGCCAGCAGCTTCTCCCCCTACGAGCAGTACTTC.

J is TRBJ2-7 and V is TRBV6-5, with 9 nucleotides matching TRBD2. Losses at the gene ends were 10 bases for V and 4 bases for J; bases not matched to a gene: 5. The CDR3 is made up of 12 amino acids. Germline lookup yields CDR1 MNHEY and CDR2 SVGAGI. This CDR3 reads CATKREDYEQYF. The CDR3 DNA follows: TGTGCCACCAAGCGGGAGGATTACGAGCAGTACTTC.